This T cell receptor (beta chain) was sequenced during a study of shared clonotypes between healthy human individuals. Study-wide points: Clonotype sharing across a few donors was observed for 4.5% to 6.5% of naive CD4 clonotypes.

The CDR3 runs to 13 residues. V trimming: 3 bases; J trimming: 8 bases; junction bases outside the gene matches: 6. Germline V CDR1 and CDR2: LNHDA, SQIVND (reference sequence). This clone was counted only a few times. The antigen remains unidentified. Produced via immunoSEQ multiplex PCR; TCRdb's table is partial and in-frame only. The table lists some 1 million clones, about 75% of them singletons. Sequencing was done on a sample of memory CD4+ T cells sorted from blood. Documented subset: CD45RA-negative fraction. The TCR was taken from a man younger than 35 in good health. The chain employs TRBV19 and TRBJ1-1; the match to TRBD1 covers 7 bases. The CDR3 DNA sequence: TGTGCCAGTAGTATTTTATTGGGACAGGAAGCTTTCTTT. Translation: CASSILLGQEAFF.